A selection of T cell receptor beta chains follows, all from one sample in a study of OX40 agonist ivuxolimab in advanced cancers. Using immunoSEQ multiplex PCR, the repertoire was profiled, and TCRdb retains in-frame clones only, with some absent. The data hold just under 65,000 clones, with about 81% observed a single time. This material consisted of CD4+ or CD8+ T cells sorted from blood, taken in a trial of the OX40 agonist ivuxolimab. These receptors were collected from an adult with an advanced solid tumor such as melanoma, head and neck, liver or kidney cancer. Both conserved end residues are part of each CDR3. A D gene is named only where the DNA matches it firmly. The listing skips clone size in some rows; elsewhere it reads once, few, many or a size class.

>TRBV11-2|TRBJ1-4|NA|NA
CASSWAAVNEKLFF
TGTGCCAGCAGCTGGGCGGCGGTTAATGAAAAACTGTTTTTT
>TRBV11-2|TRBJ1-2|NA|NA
CASSLNYSGRRLGRGYTF
TGTGCCAGCAGCTTAAATTATTCGGGCAGGCGATTAGGTCGTGGCTACACCTTC
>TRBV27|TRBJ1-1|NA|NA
CASSYGGARATEAFF
TGTGCCAGCAGTTACGGAGGGGCCAGGGCTACTGAAGCTTTCTTT
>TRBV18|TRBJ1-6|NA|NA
CASSPPGVGSPLHF
TGTGCCAGCTCACCCCCGGGAGTTGGATCACCCCTCCACTTT
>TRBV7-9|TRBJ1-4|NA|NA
CASRNSATNEKLFF
TGTGCCAGCAGAAACAGTGCAACTAATGAAAAACTGTTTTTT
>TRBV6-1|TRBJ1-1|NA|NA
CASSENVRNTEAFF
TGTGCCAGCAGTGAAAACGTTCGGAACACTGAAGCTTTCTTT
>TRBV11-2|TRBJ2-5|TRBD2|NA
CASSFTSGGGETQYF
TGTGCCAGCAGCTTTACTAGCGGGGGCGGGGAGACCCAGTACTTC
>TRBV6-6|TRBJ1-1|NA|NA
CASRESMRTEAFF
TGTGCCAGCAGGGAGTCGATGCGCACTGAAGCTTTCTTT
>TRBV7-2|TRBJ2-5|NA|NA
CASSWGQETQYF
TGTGCCAGCAGCTGGGGACAAGAGACCCAGTACTTC
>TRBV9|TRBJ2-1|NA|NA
CASSVGTISHEQFF
TGTGCCAGCAGCGTCGGGACAATCAGCCATGAGCAGTTCTTC
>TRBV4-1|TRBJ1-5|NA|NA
CASSLVNGERQPQHF
TGCGCCAGCAGCCTCGTAAATGGGGAGCGACAGCCCCAGCATTTT
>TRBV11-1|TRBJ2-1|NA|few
CASSLDQSSYNEQFF
TGTGCCAGCAGCTTAGATCAGAGCTCCTACAATGAGCAGTTCTTC
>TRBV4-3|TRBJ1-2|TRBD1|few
CASSQPGTAYGYTF
TGCGCCAGCAGCCAACCCGGGACAGCATATGGCTACACCTTC
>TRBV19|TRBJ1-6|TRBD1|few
CASSPLSGQGNSPLHF
TGTGCCAGTTCTCCCCTGTCGGGACAGGGTAATTCACCCCTCCACTTT
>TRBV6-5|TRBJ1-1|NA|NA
CASSYQAGNTEAFF
TGTGCCAGCAGTTACCAGGCAGGGAACACTGAAGCTTTCTTT
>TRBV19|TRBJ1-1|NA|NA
CASSVYIPNTEAFF
TGTGCCAGTAGTGTTTACATCCCGAACACTGAAGCTTTCTTT
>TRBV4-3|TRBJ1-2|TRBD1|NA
CASSQELQQGVNYGYTF
TGCGCCAGCAGCCAAGAGTTACAACAGGGGGTTAACTATGGCTACACCTTC
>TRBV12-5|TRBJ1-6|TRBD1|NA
CASGSPADRAISPLHF
TGTGCTAGTGGTTCCCCGGCCGACAGGGCTATTTCACCCCTCCACTTT
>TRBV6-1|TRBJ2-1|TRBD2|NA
CASSPMGLAGNEQFF
TGTGCCAGCAGTCCGATGGGACTAGCTGGCAATGAGCAGTTCTTC
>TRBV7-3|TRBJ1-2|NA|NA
CASSSGGEANYGYTF
TGTGCCAGCAGCTCCGGCGGAGAGGCTAACTATGGCTACACCTTC
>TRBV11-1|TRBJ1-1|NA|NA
CASSPTMNTEAFF
TGTGCCAGCAGCCCTACAATGAACACTGAAGCTTTCTTT
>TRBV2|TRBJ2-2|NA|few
CASSEQGLRGELFF
TGTGCCAGCAGCGAACAGGGCTTACGGGGGGAGCTGTTTTTT
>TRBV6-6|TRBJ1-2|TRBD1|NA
CASSTTREGGVYGYTF
TGTGCCAGCAGTACTACTCGGGAAGGGGGCGTATATGGCTACACCTTC
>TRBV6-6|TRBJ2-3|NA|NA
CASSGTIITDTQYF
TGTGCCAGCAGTGGGACAATCATCACAGATACGCAGTATTTT
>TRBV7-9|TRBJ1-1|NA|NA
CASSLDMNTEAFF
TGTGCCAGCAGCTTAGATATGAACACTGAAGCTTTCTTT
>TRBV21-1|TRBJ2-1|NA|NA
CASSNPSYTDDIPYNEQFF
TGTGCCAGCAGCAATCCTTCGTATACAGACGATATCCCCTACAATGAGCAGTTCTTC
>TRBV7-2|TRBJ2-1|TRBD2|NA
CASSLFGTSGYNEQFF
TGTGCCAGCAGCTTATTTGGGACTAGCGGTTACAATGAGCAGTTCTTC
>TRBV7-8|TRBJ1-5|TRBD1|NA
CASSLGQGGGQSNQPQHF
TGTGCCAGCAGCTTGGGACAGGGTGGGGGTCAATCGAATCAGCCCCAGCATTTT